This TCR beta chain was profiled in a study of cytomegalovirus exposure and HLA in healthy donors. Overall study findings and caveats: It was likely that a cluster of highly shared sequence variants was a sequencing artifact. As a later analysis revealed, most CMV-associated TCR beta chains appeared HLA-restricted. Overall, around 160 TCR beta chains were annotated as cytomegalovirus-associated. In a later analysis, DRB1 alleles had the most associated TCRs; HLA-C alleles the fewest.

PCR primers comprised 60 Vbeta and 13 Jbeta primers. Produced via immunoSEQ multiplex PCR; TCRdb's table is partial and in-frame only. The top ten hold 0.6% to 0.7% of the sample, which has approximately 220,000 clones, about 80% seen once. CDR3 length equals 11 residues. Per germline, CDR1 DFQATT and CDR2 SNEGSKA (reference sequence). Trimming pared 5 bases from V and 5 bases from J, leaving 9 bases between. Points on this clone: Its antigen is currently unknown.

This receptor was taken from a man younger than 30 in good health and CMV-seronegative. The chain has TRBV20-1 and TRBJ1-1; D might be TRBD1 (5 bases). What was sequenced was PBMCs. The CDR3 region has the DNA TGCAGTGCTCTCGGGGGGACTGAAGCTTTCTTT. Its translation: CSALGGTEAFF.